This T cell receptor (beta chain) was identified during a study of blood T cell repertoires in COVID-19. Turning to the study itself: Material from acute and convalescent COVID-19 was sourced from the United States, Italy and Spain. The cDNA or gDNA used as material had been derived from T cells, B-cell-depleted T cells, or PBMCs.

Produced via immunoSEQ multiplex PCR; TCRdb's table is partial and in-frame only. The data contain 50,000 to 70,000 clones, 65% to 90% of them singletons. The germline V gene has CDR1 ENHRY and CDR2 SYGVKD. V was pared by 3 bases and J by 3 bases, with 11 bases between. CDR3 length equals 14 residues. Sequencing used peripheral blood. This chain connects TRBV10-3 to TRBJ1-2; maybe TRBD1 (5 bases). This receptor was taken from a woman in her sixties or seventies with acute or convalescent COVID-19. This CDR3 reads CAISDKGRDYGYTF. CDR3 nucleotides: TGTGCCATCAGTGACAAGGGGCGCGACTATGGCTACACCTTC.